Here is one T cell receptor beta chain with its context. The antigen remains undetermined. These data belong to a study of graft-versus-host responses after intestinal transplantation. Across the study: Multivisceral, liver-intestinal, or isolated intestinal transplants were given to recipients.

Data came from immunoSEQ multiplex PCR; TCRdb stores just in-frame clones and leaves some out. The sample lists fewer than 120,000 clones, 93% occurring once. V dropped 7 bases and J dropped 2 bases, with 8 bases sitting between them. The germline V gene encodes CDR1 MNHEY and CDR2 SMNVEV (reference sequence). The CDR3 contains 12 residues. The TCR comes from a human donor who received an intestinal transplant. The genes are TRBV27 and TRBJ2-5; no clear D. Sequenced material: unstimulated CD8+ T cells sorted from spleen or lymph node cells, taken before intestinal transplant. Here the CDR3 DNA reads TGTGCCAGCACCCATTTACAAGAGACCCAGTACTTC. Amino acid sequence: CASTHLQETQYF.